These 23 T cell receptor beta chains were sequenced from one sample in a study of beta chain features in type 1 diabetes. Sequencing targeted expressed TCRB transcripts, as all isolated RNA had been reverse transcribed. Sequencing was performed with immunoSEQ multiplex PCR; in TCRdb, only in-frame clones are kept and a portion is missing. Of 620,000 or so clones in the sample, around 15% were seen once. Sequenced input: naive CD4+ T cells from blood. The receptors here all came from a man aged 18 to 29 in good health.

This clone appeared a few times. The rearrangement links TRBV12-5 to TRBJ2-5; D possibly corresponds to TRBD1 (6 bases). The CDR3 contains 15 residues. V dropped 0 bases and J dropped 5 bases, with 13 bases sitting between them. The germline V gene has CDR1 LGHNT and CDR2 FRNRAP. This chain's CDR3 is CASGLVLGALETQYF. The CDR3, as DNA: TGTGCTAGTGGTTTGGTACTGGGGGCTTTGGAGACCCAGTACTTC.

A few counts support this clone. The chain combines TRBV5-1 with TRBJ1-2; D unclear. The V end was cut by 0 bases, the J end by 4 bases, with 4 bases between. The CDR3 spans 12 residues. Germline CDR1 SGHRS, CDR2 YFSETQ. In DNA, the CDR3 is TGCGCCAGCAGCTTGGGTAGCTATGGCTACACCTTC. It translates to CASSLGSYGYTF.

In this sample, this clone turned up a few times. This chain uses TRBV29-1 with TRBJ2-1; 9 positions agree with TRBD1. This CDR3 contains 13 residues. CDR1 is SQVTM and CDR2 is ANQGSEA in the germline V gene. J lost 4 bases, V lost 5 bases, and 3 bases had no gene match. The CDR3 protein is CSVHRGRYNEQFF. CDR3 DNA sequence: TGCAGCGTTCACAGGGGGCGTTACAATGAGCAGTTCTTC.

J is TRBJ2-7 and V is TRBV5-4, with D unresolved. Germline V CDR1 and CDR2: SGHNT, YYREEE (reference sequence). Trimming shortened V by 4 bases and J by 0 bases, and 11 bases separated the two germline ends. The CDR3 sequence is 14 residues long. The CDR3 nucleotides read TGTGCCAGCAGCCCGGTGGGCACCTCCTACGAGCAGTACTTC. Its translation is CASSPVGTSYEQYF.

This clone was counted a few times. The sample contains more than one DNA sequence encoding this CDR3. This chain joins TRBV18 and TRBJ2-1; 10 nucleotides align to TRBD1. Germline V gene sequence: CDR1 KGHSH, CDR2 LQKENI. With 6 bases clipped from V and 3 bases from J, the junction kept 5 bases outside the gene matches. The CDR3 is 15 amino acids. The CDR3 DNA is TGTGCCAGCTCCCCCGGGACAGGGGTCTACAATGAGCAGTTCTTC. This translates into CASSPGTGVYNEQFF.

The CDR3 region is CASSPGLAGGPGETQYF. CDR3 sequence (DNA): TGCGCCAGCAGCCCCGGACTAGCGGGGGGGCCGGGAGAGACCCAGTACTTC. The rearrangement links TRBV4-3 to TRBJ2-5, with 15 nucleotides matching TRBD2. This CDR3 contains 17 residues. V was pared by 4 bases and J by 4 bases, with 7 bases of the junction left unmatched. The germline V gene encodes CDR1 LGHNA and CDR2 YSLEER.

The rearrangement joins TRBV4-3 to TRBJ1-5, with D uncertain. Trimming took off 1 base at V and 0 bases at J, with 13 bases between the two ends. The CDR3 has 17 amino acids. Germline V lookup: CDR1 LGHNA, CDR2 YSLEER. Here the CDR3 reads CASSQGLDTNSNQPQHF. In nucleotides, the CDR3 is TGCGCCAGCAGCCAAGGCCTAGACACGAATAGCAATCAGCCCCAGCATTTT.

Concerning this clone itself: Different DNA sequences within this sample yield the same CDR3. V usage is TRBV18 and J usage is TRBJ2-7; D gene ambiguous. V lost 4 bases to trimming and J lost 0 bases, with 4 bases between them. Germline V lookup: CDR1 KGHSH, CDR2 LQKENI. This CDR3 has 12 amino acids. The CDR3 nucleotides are TGTGCCAGCTCACAGGGCTCCTACGAGCAGTACTTC. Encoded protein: CASSQGSYEQYF.

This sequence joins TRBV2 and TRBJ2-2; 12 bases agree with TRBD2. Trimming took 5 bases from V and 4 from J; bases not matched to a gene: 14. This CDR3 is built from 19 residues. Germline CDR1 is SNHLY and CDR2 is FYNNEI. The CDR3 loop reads CASSKGGWSTSGSTGELFF. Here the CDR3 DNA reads TGTGCCAGCAGTAAAGGGGGGTGGTCGACTAGCGGGAGCACCGGGGAGCTGTTTTTT.

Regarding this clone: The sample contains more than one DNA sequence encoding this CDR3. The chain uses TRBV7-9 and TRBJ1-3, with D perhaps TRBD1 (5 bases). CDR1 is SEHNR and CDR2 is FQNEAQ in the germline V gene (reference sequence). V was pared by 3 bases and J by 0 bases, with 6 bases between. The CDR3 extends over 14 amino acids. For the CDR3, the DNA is TGTGCCAGCAGCTTGGACACCTCTGGAAACACCATATATTTT. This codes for CASSLDTSGNTIYF.

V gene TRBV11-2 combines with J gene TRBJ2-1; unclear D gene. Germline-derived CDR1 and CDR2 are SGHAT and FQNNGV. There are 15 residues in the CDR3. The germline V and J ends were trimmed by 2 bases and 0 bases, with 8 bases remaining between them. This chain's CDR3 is CASSLSPSSYNEQFF. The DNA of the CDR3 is TGTGCCAGCAGCTTATCCCCGAGCTCCTACAATGAGCAGTTCTTC.

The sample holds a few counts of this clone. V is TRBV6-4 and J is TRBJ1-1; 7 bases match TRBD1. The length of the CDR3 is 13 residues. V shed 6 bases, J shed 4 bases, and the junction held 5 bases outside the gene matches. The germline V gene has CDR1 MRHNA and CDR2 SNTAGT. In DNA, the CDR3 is TGTGCCAGCAGCCCAGGGGGGTCCACTGAAGCTTTCTTT. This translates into CASSPGGSTEAFF.

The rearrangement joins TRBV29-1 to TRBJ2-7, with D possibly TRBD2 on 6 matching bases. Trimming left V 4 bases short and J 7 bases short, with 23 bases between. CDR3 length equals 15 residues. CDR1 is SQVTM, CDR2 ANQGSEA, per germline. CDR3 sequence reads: CSVVPRGERPQEQYF. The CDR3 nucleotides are TGCAGCGTTGTTCCCCGCGGGGAGCGGCCCCAGGAGCAGTACTTC.

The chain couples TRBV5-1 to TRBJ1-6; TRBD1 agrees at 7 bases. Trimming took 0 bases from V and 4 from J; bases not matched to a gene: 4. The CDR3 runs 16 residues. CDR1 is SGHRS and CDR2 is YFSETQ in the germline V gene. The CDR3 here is CASSLGWTGYNSPLHF. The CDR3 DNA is TGCGCCAGCAGCTTGGGGTGGACAGGATATAATTCACCCCTCCACTTT.

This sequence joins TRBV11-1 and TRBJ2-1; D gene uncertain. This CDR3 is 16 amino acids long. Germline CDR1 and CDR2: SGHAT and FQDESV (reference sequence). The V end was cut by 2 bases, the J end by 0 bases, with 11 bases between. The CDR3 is CASSLRQRRSYNEQFF. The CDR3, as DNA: TGTGCCAGCAGCTTAAGGCAGCGCCGCTCCTACAATGAGCAGTTCTTC.

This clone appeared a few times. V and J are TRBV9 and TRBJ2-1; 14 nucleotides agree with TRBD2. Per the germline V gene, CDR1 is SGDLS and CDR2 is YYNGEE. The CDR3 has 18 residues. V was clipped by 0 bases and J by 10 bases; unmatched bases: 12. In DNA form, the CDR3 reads TGTGCCAGCAGCGTAGGCCCTCGACTAGCGGGAGGGCCGGAGGAGCAGTTCTTC. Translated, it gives CASSVGPRLAGGPEEQFF.

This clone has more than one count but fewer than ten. CDR3 loop: CASSDDSPLSGANVLTF. In DNA, the CDR3 is TGTGCCAGTAGCGACGACAGTCCCCTCTCTGGGGCCAACGTCCTGACTTTC. The V call is TRBV19, the J call TRBJ2-6; TRBD1 might be the D (5 bases). CDR1 LNHDA and CDR2 SQIVND come from the germline V gene (reference sequence). This CDR3 spans 17 amino acids. Trimming pared 6 bases from V and 0 bases from J, leaving 15 bases between.

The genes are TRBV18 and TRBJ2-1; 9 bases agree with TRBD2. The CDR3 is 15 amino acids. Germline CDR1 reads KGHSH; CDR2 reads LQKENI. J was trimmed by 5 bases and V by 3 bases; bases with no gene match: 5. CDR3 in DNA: TGTGCCAGCTCACCGGGCCTAGCGGGACACAATGAGCAGTTCTTC. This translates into CASSPGLAGHNEQFF.

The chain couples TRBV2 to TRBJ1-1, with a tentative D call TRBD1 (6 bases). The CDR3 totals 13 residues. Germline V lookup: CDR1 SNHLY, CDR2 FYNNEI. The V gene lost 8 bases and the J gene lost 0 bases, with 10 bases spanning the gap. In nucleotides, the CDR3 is TGTGCCAGCGCGAGGGACATGAACACTGAAGCTTTCTTT. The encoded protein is CASARDMNTEAFF.

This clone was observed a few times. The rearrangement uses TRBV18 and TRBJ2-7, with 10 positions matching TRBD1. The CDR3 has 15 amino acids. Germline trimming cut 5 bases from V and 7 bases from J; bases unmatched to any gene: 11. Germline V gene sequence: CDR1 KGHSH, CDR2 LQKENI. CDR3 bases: TGTGCCAGCTCATCCTCCGGGACAGGGGCGTGGGAGCAGTACTTC. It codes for CASSSSGTGAWEQYF. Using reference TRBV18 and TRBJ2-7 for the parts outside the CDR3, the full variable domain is NAGVMQNPRHLVRRRGQEARLRCSPMKGHSHVYWYRQLPEEGLKFMVYLQKENIIDESGMPKERFSAEFPKEGPSILRIQQVVRGDSAAYFCASSSSGTGAWEQYFGPGTRLTVT.

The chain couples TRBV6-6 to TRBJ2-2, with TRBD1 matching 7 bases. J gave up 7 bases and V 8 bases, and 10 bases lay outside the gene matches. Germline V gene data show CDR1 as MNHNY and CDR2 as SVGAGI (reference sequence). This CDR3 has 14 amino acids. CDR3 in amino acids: CASAPTGVGGELFF. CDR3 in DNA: TGTGCCAGCGCGCCCACAGGGGTGGGCGGGGAGCTGTTTTTT.

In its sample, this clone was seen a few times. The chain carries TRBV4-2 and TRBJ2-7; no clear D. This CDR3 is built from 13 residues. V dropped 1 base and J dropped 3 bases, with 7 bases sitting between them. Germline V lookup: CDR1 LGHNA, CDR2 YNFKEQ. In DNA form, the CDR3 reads TGTGCCAGCAGCCAAGTTTGGGGCTACGAGCAGTACTTC. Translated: CASSQVWGYEQYF.

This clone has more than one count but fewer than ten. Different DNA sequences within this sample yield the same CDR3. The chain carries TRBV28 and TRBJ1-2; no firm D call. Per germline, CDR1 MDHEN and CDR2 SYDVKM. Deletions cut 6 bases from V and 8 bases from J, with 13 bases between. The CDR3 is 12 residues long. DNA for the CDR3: TGTGCCAGCAGGACGACCCTCGGGGGCTACACCTTC. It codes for CASRTTLGGYTF.